This T cell receptor beta chain is from a study of cytomegalovirus exposure and HLA in healthy donors. It was with 60 Vbeta and 13 Jbeta primers that the PCR ran. The repertoire was sequenced with immunoSEQ multiplex PCR; TCRdb's copy has only in-frame clones and lacks some. Among approximately 130,000 clones listed, 85% were seen once. Per the germline V gene, CDR1 is MNHNS and CDR2 is SASEGT. The length of the CDR3 is 14 residues. The junction had 8 bases not matched to a gene; V was cut back by 6 bases and J by 3 bases. This receptor was identified in a woman in her 30s in good health and CMV-seropositive. The specimen was PBMCs. The chain recombines TRBV6-1 with TRBJ2-7; 7 nucleotides agree with TRBD1. CDR3 DNA: TGTGCCAGCAGCCCAAGGGGGCTATACTACGAGCAGTACTTC. It encodes CASSPRGLYYEQYF.